This entry lists 9 T cell receptor beta chains sequenced from one sample in a study of CXCR3-negative and CXCR3-positive naive CD8 T cells. The libraries of TRB cDNA were constructed through 5' RACE using UMI labels. TCRdb reprocessed the 5' RACE reads, with one entry per CDR3 protein and no DNA. The sample table sets out fewer than 60,000 distinct CDR3 sequences. The sample consisted of memory CD8+ T cells from blood. The source of these receptors is a human donor in good health. Some clones in this sample may be carry-over from other donors' samples.

V usage is TRBV29-1 and J usage is TRBJ2-7. The germline V gene has CDR1 SQVTM and CDR2 ANQGSEA. The CDR3 has 13 residues. The CDR3 sequence: CSVERGPPYEQYF.

The V and J genes are TRBV5-1 and TRBJ2-2. The CDR3 covers 15 residues. Germline assignment: CDR1 SGHRS and CDR2 YFSETQ. The CDR3: CASSPDRGSTGELFF.

This chain joins TRBV28 and TRBJ2-3; no DNA is available, so the TRBD1 call from TCRdb remains unchecked. Looked up from germline, CDR1 is MDHEN and CDR2 is SYDVKM. The CDR3 is 15 amino acids. The CDR3 region is CASSLGQGVTDTQYF.

V and J are TRBV29-1 and TRBJ2-1; TCRdb reports TRBD1, a call that lacks DNA to check it against. Germline CDR1 and CDR2: SQVTM and ANQGSEA. This CDR3 spans 12 amino acids. The CDR3 is CSVEGQGIEQFF.

The rearrangement links TRBV4-2 to TRBJ1-1; absent DNA, TCRdb's TRBD1 call cannot be checked. CDR3 length equals 16 residues. CDR1 LGHNA and CDR2 YNFKEQ come from the germline V gene. The CDR3 region is CASSQEFRDLNTEAFF.

The V and J genes are TRBV30 and TRBJ2-7; TCRdb names TRBD1, which stays unverified in the absence of DNA. The CDR3 extends over 13 amino acids. The germline CDR1 and CDR2 sequences are GTSNPN and SVGIG (reference sequence). CDR3 region: CAWNLNRGHEQYF.

CDR3 protein: CASSFQVQIQETQYF. This sequence joins TRBV7-9 and TRBJ2-5. The CDR3 runs to 15 residues. CDR1 and CDR2 from the germline V gene are SEHNR and FQNEAQ (reference sequence). Filled out from reference TRBV7-9 and TRBJ2-5, the complete variable domain reads DTGVSQNPRHKITKRGQNVTFRCDPISEHNRLYWYRQTLGQGPEFLTYFQNEAQLEKSRLLSDRFSAERPKGSFSTLEIQRTEQGDSAMYLCASSFQVQIQETQYFGPGTRLLVL.

In terms of frequency, this clonotype is medium-sized. The genes are TRBV11-2 and TRBJ1-2. This CDR3 comprises 15 residues. The germline V gene encodes CDR1 SGHAT and CDR2 FQNNGV. The CDR3 sequence is CASSWAGGSHYGYTF. The full variable domain, its missing parts supplied by reference TRBV11-2 and TRBJ1-2, is EAGVAQSPRYKIIEKRQSVAFWCNPISGHATLYWYQQILGQGPKLLIQFQNNGVVDDSQLPKDRFSAERLKGVDSTLKIQPAKLEDSAVYLCASSWAGGSHYGYTFGSGTRLTVV.

The genes are TRBV29-1 and TRBJ2-1; the TCRdb call, TRBD1, lacks DNA for checking. Per germline, CDR1 SQVTM and CDR2 ANQGSEA. The CDR3 has 13 residues. CDR3 sequence: CSVEVQGSVEQFF.